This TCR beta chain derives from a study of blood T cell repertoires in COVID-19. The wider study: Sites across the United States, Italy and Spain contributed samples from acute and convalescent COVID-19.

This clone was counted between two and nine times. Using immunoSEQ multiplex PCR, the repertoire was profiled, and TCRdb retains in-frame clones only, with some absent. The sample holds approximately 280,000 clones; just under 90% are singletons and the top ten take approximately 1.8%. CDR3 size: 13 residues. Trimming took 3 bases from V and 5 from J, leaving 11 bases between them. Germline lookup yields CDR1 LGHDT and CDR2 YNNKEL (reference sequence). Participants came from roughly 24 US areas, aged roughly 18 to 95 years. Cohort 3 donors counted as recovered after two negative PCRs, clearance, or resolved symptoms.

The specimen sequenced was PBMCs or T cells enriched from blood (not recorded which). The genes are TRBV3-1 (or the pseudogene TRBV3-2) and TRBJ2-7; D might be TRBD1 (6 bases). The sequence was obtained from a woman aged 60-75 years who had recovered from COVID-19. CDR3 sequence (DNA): TGTGCCAGCAGCCAGGACAGCGTCCACGAGCAGTACTTC. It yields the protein CASSQDSVHEQYF.